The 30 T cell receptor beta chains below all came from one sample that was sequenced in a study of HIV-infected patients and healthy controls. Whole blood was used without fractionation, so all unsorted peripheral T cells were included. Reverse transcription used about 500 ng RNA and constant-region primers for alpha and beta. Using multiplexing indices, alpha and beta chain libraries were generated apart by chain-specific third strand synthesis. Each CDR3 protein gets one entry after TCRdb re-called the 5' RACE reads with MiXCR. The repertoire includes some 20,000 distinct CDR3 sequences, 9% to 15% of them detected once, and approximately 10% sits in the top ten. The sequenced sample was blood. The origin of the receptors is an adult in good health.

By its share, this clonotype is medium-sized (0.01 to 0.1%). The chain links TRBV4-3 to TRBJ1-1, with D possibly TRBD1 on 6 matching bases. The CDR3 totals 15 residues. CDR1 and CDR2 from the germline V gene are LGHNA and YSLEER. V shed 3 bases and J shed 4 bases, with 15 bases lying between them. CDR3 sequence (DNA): TGCGCCAGCAGCCACCTAACAGGGAAGGGCACTGAAGCTTTCTTT. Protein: CASSHLTGKGTEAFF.

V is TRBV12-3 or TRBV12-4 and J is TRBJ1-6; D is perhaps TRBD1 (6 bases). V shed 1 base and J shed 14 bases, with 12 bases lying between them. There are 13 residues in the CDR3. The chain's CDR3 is CASSLGGAVTLHF. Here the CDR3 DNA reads TGTGCCAGCAGTTTAGGGGGGGCGGTCACCCTCCACTTT.

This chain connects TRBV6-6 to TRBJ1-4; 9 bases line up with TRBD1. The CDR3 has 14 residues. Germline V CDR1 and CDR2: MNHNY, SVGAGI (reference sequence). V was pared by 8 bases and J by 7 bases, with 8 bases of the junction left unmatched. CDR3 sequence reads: CASGTGQGREKLFF. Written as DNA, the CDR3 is TGTGCCAGCGGGACGGGACAGGGTCGTGAAAAACTGTTTTTT.

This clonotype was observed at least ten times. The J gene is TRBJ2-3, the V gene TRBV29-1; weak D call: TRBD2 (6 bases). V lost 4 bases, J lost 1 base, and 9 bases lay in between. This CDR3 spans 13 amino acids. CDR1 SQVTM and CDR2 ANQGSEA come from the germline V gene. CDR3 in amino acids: CSVGSGGTDTQYF. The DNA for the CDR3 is TGCAGCGTTGGGTCGGGGGGCACAGATACGCAGTATTTT.

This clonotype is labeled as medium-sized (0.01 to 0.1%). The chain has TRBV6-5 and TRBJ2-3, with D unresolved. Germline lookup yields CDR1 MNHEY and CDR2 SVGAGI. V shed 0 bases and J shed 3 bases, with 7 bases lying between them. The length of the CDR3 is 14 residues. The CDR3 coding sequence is TGTGCCAGCAGTTACTCGATCGGGACAGATACGCAGTATTTT. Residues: CASSYSIGTDTQYF.

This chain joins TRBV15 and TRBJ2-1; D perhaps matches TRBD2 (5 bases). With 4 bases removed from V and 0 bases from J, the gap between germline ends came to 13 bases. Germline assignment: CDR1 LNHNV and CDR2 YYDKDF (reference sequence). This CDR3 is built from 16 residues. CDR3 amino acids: CATSTQKGSSYNEQFF. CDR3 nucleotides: TGTGCCACCAGCACCCAAAAAGGGAGCTCCTACAATGAGCAGTTCTTC.

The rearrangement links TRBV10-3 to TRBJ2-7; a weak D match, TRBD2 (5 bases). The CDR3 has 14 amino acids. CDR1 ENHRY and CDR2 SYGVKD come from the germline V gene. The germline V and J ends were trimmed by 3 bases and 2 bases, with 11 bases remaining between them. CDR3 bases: TGTGCCATCAGTGAAGGAGGTTCTACCTACGAGCAGTACTTC. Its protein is CAISEGGSTYEQYF.

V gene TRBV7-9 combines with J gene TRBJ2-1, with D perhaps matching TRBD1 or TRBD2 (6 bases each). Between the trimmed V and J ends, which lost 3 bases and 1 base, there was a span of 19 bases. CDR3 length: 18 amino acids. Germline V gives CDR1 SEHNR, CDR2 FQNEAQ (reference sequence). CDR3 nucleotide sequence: TGTGCCAGCAGCTTTTACCGGGGACATGGAGGGTCCTACAATGAGCAGTTCTTC. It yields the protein CASSFYRGHGGSYNEQFF.

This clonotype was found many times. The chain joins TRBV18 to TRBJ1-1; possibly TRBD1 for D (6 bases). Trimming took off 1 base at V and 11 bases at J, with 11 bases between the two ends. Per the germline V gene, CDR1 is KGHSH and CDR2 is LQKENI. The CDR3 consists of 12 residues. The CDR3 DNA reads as TGTGCCAGCTCACCACAGACAGGAGACGCTTTCTTT. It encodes CASSPQTGDAFF.

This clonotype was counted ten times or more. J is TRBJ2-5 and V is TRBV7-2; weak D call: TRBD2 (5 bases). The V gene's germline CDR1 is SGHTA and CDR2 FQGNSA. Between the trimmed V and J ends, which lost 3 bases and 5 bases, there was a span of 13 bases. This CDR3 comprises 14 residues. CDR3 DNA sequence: TGTGCCAGCAGCTTTGGGCGGGCCGGGGAGACCCAGTACTTC. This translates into CASSFGRAGETQYF.

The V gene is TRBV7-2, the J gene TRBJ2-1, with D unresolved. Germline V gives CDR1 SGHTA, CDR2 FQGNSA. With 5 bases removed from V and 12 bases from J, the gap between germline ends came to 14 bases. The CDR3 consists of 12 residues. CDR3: CASSQPRVGQFF. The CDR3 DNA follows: TGTGCCAGCAGCCAGCCCCGGGTTGGGCAGTTCTTC.

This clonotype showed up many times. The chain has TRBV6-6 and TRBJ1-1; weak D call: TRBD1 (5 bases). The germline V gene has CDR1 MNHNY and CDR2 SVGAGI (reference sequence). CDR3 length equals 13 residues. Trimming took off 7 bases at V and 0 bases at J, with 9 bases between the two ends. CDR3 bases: TGTGCCAGCAATCGACAGTTGAACACTGAAGCTTTCTTT. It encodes CASNRQLNTEAFF.

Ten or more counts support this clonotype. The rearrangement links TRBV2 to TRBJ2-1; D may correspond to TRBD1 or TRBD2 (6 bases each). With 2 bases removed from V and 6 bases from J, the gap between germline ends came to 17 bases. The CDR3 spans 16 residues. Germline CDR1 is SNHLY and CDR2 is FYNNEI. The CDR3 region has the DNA TGTGCCAGCAGTGAATTCGGGGGCCAATACGTCAATGAGCAGTTCTTC. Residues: CASSEFGGQYVNEQFF.

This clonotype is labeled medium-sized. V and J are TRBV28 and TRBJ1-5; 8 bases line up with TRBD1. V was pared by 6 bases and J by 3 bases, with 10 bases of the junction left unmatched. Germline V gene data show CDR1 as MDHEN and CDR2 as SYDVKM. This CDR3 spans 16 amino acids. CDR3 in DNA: TGTGCCAGCAGCTACAGGGGGGGGACGTTCAATCAGCCCCAGCATTTT. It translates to CASSYRGGTFNQPQHF.

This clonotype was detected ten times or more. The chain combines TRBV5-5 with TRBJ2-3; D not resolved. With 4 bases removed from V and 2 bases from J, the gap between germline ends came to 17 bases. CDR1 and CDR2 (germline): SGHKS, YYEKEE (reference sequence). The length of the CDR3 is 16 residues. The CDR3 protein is CASSLGPLFYTDTQYF. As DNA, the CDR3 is TGTGCCAGCAGCCTGGGCCCGTTATTTTACACAGATACGCAGTATTTT.

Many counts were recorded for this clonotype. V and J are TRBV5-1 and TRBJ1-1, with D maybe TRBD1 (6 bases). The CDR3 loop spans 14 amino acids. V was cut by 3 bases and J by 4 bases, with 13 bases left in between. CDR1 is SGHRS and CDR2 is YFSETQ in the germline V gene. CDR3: CASSSQGGGTEAFF. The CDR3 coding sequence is TGCGCCAGCAGCTCACAGGGAGGCGGCACTGAAGCTTTCTTT.

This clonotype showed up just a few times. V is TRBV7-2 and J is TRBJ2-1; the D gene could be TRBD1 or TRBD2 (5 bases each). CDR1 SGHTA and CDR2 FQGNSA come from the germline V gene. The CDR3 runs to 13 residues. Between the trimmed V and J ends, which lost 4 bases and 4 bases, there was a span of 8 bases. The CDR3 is CASSWGKYNEQFF. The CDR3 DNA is TGTGCCAGCAGCTGGGGGAAGTACAATGAGCAGTTCTTC.

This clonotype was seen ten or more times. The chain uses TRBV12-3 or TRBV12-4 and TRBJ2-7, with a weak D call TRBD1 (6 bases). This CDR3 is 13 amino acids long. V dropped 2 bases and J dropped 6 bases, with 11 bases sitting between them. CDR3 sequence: CASSLQGNTEQYF. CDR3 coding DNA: TGTGCCAGCAGTTTACAGGGGAACACCGAGCAGTACTTC.

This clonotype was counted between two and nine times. The CDR3 nucleotides read TGTGCCAGCAGCCCGGACAGATATCAGCCCCAGCATTTT. Its protein is CASSPDRYQPQHF. V gene TRBV7-9 combines with J gene TRBJ1-5, with a tentative D call TRBD1 (6 bases). V lost 5 bases and J lost 5, with 10 bases in between. This CDR3 has 13 residues. CDR1 and CDR2 (germline): SEHNR, FQNEAQ (reference sequence).

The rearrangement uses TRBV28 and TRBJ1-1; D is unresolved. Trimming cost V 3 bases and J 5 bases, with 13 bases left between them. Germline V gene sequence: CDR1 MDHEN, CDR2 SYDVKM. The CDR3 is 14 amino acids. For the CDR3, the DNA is TGTGCCAGCAGTTTCTCTACTCAAGAGACTGAAGCTTTCTTT. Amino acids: CASSFSTQETEAFF.

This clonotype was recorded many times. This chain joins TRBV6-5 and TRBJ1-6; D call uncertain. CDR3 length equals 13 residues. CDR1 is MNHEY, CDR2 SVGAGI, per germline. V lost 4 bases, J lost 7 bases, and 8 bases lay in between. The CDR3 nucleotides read TGTGCCAGCAGTTTAGCAGGAAATTCACCCCTCCACTTT. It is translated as CASSLAGNSPLHF.

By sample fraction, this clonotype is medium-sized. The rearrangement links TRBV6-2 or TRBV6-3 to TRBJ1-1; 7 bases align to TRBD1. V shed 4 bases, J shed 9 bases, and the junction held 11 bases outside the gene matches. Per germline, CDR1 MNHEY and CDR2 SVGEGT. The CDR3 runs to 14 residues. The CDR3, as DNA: TGTGCCAGCAGTTTGGGGACAGACCTTGCTAAAGCTTTCTTT. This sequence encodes CASSLGTDLAKAFF.

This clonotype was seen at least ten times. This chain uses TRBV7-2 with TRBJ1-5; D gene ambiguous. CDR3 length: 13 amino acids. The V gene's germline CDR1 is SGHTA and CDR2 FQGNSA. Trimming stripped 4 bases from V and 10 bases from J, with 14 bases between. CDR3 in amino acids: CASSWSEEVPQHF. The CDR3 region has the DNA TGTGCCAGCAGCTGGTCGGAGGAGGTCCCCCAGCATTTT.

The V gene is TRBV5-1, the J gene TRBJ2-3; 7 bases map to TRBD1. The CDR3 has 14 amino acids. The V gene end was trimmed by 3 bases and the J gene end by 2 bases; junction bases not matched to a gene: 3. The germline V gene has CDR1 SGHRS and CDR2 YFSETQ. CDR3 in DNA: TGCGCCAGCAGCTCACAGGGGTTCACAGATACGCAGTATTTT. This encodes CASSSQGFTDTQYF.

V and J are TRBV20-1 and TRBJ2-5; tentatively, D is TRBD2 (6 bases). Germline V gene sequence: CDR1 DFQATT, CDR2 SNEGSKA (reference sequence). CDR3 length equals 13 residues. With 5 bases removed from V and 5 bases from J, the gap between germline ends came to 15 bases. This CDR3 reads CSAPPPAGETQYF. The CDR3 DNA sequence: TGCAGTGCTCCCCCCCCAGCGGGTGAGACCCAGTACTTC.

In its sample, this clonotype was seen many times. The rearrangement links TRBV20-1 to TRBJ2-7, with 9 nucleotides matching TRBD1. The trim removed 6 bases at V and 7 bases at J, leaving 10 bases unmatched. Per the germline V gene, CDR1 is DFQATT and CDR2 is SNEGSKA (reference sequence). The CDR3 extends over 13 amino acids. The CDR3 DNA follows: TGCAGTGCCAACCGGGACAGGGCCGGGGAGCAGTACTTC. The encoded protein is CSANRDRAGEQYF.

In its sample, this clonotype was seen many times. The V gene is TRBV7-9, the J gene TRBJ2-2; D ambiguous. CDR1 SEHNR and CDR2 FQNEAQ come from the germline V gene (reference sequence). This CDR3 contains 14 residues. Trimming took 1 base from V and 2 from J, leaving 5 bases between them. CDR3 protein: CASSLGTNTGELFF. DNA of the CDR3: TGTGCCAGCAGCTTAGGGACCAACACCGGGGAGCTGTTTTTT.

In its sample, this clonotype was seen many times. The CDR3 coding sequence is TGTGCCAGCAGCCAAGTTCTGAACACTGAAGCTTTCTTT. This codes for CASSQVLNTEAFF. This chain connects TRBV7-2 to TRBJ1-1; the D is unclear. Germline V gene data show CDR1 as SGHTA and CDR2 as FQGNSA. CDR3 size: 13 residues. With 5 bases removed from V and 0 bases from J, the gap between germline ends came to 7 bases.

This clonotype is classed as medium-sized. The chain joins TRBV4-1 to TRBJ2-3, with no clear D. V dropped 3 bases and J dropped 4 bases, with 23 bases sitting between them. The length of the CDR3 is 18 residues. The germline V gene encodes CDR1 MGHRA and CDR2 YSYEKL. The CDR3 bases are TGCGCCAGCAGCCACCCCCTTTCGATCCCATCACGGCCAGATACGCAGTATTTT. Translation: CASSHPLSIPSRPDTQYF.

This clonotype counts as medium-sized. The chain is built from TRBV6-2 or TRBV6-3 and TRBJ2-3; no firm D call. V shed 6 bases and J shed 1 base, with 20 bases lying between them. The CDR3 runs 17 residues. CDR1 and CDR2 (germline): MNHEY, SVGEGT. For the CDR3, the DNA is TGTGCCAGCAGCCCCACCGGGTCTTGGTGGGGCACAGATACGCAGTATTTT. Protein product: CASSPTGSWWGTDTQYF.